This T cell receptor (beta chain) was sequenced during a study of blood T cell repertoires in COVID-19. Study as a whole: Collection of acute and convalescent COVID-19 samples took place in the United States, Italy and Spain.

Measured with immunoSEQ multiplex PCR; TCRdb has only the in-frame clones, and not every one. The table has 230,000 or so clones, roughly 80% seen once; the top ten hold more than 3%. This TCR derives from a man between 45 and 60 years old who had recovered from COVID-19. The sequenced sample consisted of PBMCs or T cells enriched from blood (not recorded which).

CDR3 in DNA: TGTGCCATCAGTGAGTCGTCCGGACCAGGGGACAACACTGAAGCTTTCTTT. Translation gives CAISESSGPGDNTEAFF. V is TRBV10-3 and J is TRBJ1-1, with D tentatively TRBD1 (6 bases). The CDR3 totals 17 residues. CDR1 ENHRY and CDR2 SYGVKD come from the germline V gene. Trimming pared 0 bases from V and 2 bases from J, leaving 16 bases between.